These T cell receptor beta chains were read from a single sample in a study of T-cell reconstitution after alpha-beta-depleted transplantation in children. TCRdb independently ran MiXCR on the PCR reads; one entry per CDR3 protein. The table has 450,000 to 550,000 distinct CDR3 sequences, about an eighth seen once. The sample in question was PBMCs, mostly from graft donor cells, obtained 180 days after TCRalphabeta/CD19-depleted stem cell transplant. All receptors come from a female patient aged 2 to 10 who had a stem cell transplant for aplastic anemia, so the T cells may come from the graft donor. Each CDR3 is given with its conserved first and last residue. A D gene is named only where the DNA matches it firmly. Clone size is shown for a subset of rows, as once, few, many or a class of expanded clone.

j_call v_call d_call clone_size cdr3_aa cdr3_nt
TRBJ1-3 TRBV7-2 NA NA CASSLPTGRSSGNTIYF TGTGCCAGCAGCCTCCCTACGGGACGGTCCTCTGGAAACACCATATATTTT
TRBJ2-3 TRBV12-3/TRBV12-4 TRBD1 many CASSSIPPDRGSTDTQYF TGTGCCAGCAGTTCCATACCCCCGGACAGGGGAAGTACAGATACGCAGTATTTT
TRBJ2-7 TRBV6-1 NA NA CASSPRPPGEQYF TGTGCCAGCAGTCCTCGGCCCCCGGGGGAGCAGTACTTC
TRBJ1-1 TRBV20-1 NA NA CSARPSRARNTEAFF TGCAGTGCCCGTCCCTCACGGGCCAGGAACACTGAAGCTTTCTTT
TRBJ2-7 TRBV29-1 NA few CSVDIGSGSYEQYF TGCAGCGTTGATATCGGGTCAGGCTCCTACGAGCAGTACTTC
TRBJ2-4 TRBV11-2 NA few CASSSLGLGTGHGNIQYF TGTGCCAGCAGCTCCTTAGGACTCGGAACAGGGCATGGGAACATTCAGTACTTC
TRBJ2-2 TRBV29-1 NA NA CSVVWEDEDGELFF TGCAGCGTTGTGTGGGAGGACGAGGACGGGGAGCTGTTTTTT
TRBJ1-5 TRBV6-2/TRBV6-3 NA few CASSYSNLRGDSNQPQHF TGTGCCAGCAGTTACTCGAACCTCCGGGGGGATAGCAATCAGCCCCAGCATTTT
TRBJ2-7 TRBV11-2 NA many CASSSMGHSSEQYF TGTGCCAGCAGCTCGATGGGACACTCTTCCGAGCAGTACTTC
TRBJ2-7 TRBV15 NA few CATSRAGAPSYEQYF TGTGCCACCAGCAGAGCGGGAGCGCCATCCTACGAGCAGTACTTC
TRBJ2-2 TRBV20-1 TRBD2 NA CSAPNRSGGERDHPGELFF TGCAGTGCTCCCAATCGTAGCGGGGGGGAGCGAGATCACCCCGGGGAGCTGTTTTTT
TRBJ2-5 TRBV15 TRBD2 few CATSRDGAGRSETQYF TGTGCCACCAGCAGAGATGGAGCGGGACGAAGTGAGACCCAGTACTTC
TRBJ1-5 TRBV2 NA NA CASSVQGSSNQPQHF TGTGCCAGCAGTGTACAGGGTAGCAGCAATCAGCCCCAGCATTTT
TRBJ2-1 TRBV4-2 TRBD2 few CASSQSLAGPVVIF TGTGCCAGCAGCCAATCATTAGCGGGTCCCGTCGTGATCTTC
TRBJ2-5 TRBV5-1 TRBD2 few CASSLAWREQETQYF TGCGCCAGCAGCTTGGCCTGGCGGGAGCAGGAGACCCAGTACTTC
TRBJ2-2 TRBV2 NA NA CASSEVGGPNTGELFF TGTGCCAGCAGTGAAGTCGGGGGTCCGAACACCGGGGAGCTGTTTTTT
TRBJ2-1 TRBV12-3/TRBV12-4 TRBD1 many CASSPTDRGVDEQFF TGTGCCAGCAGTCCGACGGACAGGGGAGTGGACGAGCAGTTCTTC
TRBJ2-2 TRBV19 NA NA CASSILRGPGTGELFF TGTGCCAGTAGTATATTAAGGGGACCCGGCACCGGGGAGCTGTTTTTT
TRBJ2-1 TRBV29-1 TRBD2 many CSVADRGRDYNEQFF TGCAGCGTTGCGGATCGCGGGAGGGACTACAATGAGCAGTTCTTC
TRBJ1-2 TRBV12-3/TRBV12-4 NA NA CASSLAGDIYGYTF TGTGCCAGCAGTTTAGCAGGGGACATCTATGGCTACACCTTC
TRBJ2-5 TRBV9 NA few CASSVAWDTKETQYF TGTGCCAGCAGCGTAGCCTGGGACACTAAGGAGACCCAGTACTTC